This T cell receptor beta chain appears in the sequencing data of a study of Ad26.COV2.S vaccination and SARS-CoV-2 variants. CDR1 is SGDLS and CDR2 is YYNGEE in the germline V gene. V lost 3 bases and J 8 bases, leaving 17 bases between the germline ends. The CDR3 has 14 amino acids. The treatment was: roughly 20 received Ad26.COV2.S at low or high dose, single or two shots; several received placebo; per-sample allocation not given. All samples were drawn on day 63, counting from the first vaccine or placebo injection. It was an adult aged 18-55 years in Boston who was the donor. The vaccine antigen was prefusion-stabilized Wuhan SARS-CoV-2 spike. Some clones are missing from TCRdb's copy, which holds only in-frame ones; the method was immunoSEQ multiplex PCR. The sample consists of approximately 350,000 clones, around 90% of them appearing once.

This receptor was taken from a person aged 18-65 years who received the Ad26.COV2.S COVID-19 vaccine or a placebo. The sample consisted of peripheral blood, taken in a trial of Ad26.COV2.S vaccine versus placebo. The chain has TRBV9 and TRBJ1-2, with D possibly matching TRBD1 (5 bases). The DNA of the CDR3 is TGTGCCAGCAGCGCCGGGACCGAGAGTACGGGCTACACCTTC. Its protein is CASSAGTESTGYTF.